This T cell receptor beta chain was sequenced for a study of blood T cells in healthy people across ages. It was with a sample-barcoded 5' primer and a J-beta primer mix that a second PCR of roughly 7 to 12 cycles was run. Each cDNA molecule was tagged by a template-switch adaptor that had 12 random nucleotides. TCRdb fed the 5' RACE reads into MiXCR, producing one record per CDR3 protein. The table has 600,000 or so distinct CDR3 sequences, under 25% seen once. Per-sample PBMC isolation yielded at least 7 million cells. The CDR3 spans 13 residues. The ends were cut back, 5 bases at V and 4 bases at J, with 11 bases in the middle. The germline CDR1 and CDR2 sequences are SEHNR and FQNEAQ (reference sequence).

This chain uses TRBV7-9 with TRBJ2-5; D is possibly TRBD2 (6 bases). Specimen: blood. The clonotype originates from an older man in good health. CDR3 loop: CASSPSGLETQYF. The DNA of the CDR3 is TGTGCCAGCAGCCCCTCGGGACTAGAGACCCAGTACTTC. Together with reference TRBV7-9 and TRBJ2-5, the CDR3 gives the full variable domain: DTGVSQNPRHKITKRGQNVTFRCDPISEHNRLYWYRQTLGQGPEFLTYFQNEAQLEKSRLLSDRFSAERPKGSFSTLEIQRTEQGDSAMYLCASSPSGLETQYFGPGTRLLVL.